This T cell receptor (beta chain) comes out of a study of siplizumab effects on memory and regulatory T cells. Trimming cost V 0 bases and J 1 base; bases outside gene matches: 4. The germline V gene encodes CDR1 SGHRS and CDR2 YFSETQ. CDR3 size: 16 residues. Notes on this clone: Its antigen is not known.

Findings and caveats of the study: It was not possible to assign a naive or memory phenotype to roughly 75-96% of proliferating CD4+ or CD8+ clones.

Assays examined 95,000 to 100,000 TCR templates per sample. The table came from immunoSEQ multiplex PCR; TCRdb's copy has only in-frame clones and leaves some out. Among about 100,000 clones, approximately 90% were seen once, and the ten largest hold more than 0.95%. The TCR comes from a human donor in good health. The rearrangement joins TRBV5-1 to TRBJ2-3; 8 bases align to TRBD2. Sequenced input: CD4+ T cells sorted from blood. In DNA, the CDR3 is TGCGCCAGCAGCTTGGCAACTAGCGGAGGCACAGATACGCAGTATTTT. Amino acids: CASSLATSGGTDTQYF.